The 3 T cell receptor beta chains presented below share a single source sample, sequenced in a study of identical twins. MiXCR, run by TCRdb on the 5' RACE reads, gives a single entry per CDR3 protein. The sample has approximately 550,000 distinct CDR3 sequences; approximately 20% are singletons. The same sample was also used in a study of yellow fever vaccine responses in identical twins.

Material for sequencing was CD4+ T cells sorted from blood. The receptors derive from a woman younger than 30 in good health.

The chain joins TRBV10-3 to TRBJ2-3; 11 positions agree with TRBD2. The junction had 6 bases not matched to a gene; V was cut back by 4 bases and J by 3 bases. The length of the CDR3 is 16 residues. From germline, CDR1 is ENHRY and CDR2 SYGVKD. The CDR3 is CAISAHSGGATDTQYF. As DNA, the CDR3 is TGTGCCATCAGTGCCCATAGCGGGGGGGCAACAGATACGCAGTATTTT.

This clonotype was detected a few times. This sequence joins TRBV20-1 and TRBJ2-2, with no clear D. Germline V gives CDR1 DFQATT, CDR2 SNEGSKA (reference sequence). With 2 bases removed from V and 4 bases from J, the gap between germline ends came to 11 bases. This CDR3 is built from 14 residues. The CDR3 spells CSARSRGPTGELFF. CDR3 bases: TGCAGTGCTAGATCCCGTGGCCCCACCGGGGAGCTGTTTTTT.

V and J are TRBV27 and TRBJ1-3; D ambiguous. CDR1 is MNHEY and CDR2 is SMNVEV in the germline V gene (reference sequence). The V gene lost 6 bases and the J gene lost 4 bases, with 16 bases spanning the gap. This CDR3 region has 15 residues. As DNA, the CDR3 is TGTGCCAGCAGGGAGGAGGGAAAAGCCGGAAACACCATATATTTT. Encoded protein: CASREEGKAGNTIYF.